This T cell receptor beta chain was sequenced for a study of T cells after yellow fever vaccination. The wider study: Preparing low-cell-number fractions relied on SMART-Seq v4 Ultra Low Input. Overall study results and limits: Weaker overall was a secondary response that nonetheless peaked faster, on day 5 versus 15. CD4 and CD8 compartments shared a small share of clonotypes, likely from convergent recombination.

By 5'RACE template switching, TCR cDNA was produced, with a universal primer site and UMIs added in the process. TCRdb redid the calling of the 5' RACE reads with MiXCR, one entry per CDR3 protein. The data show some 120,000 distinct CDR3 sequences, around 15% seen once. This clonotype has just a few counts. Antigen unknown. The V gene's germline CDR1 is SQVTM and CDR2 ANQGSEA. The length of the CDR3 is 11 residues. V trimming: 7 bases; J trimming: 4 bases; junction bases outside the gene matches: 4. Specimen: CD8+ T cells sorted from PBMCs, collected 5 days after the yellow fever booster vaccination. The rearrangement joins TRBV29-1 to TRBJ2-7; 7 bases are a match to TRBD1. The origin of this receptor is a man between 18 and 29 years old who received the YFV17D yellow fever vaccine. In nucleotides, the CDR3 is TGCAGCGCCCAACAGGGGTACGAGCAGTACTTC. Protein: CSAQQGYEQYF.